Sequencing of this TCR beta chain was carried out in a study of Ad26.COV2.S vaccination and SARS-CoV-2 variants. General study findings and limits: TCR breadth and depth analyses may have underestimated total T cell responses. People given the vaccine had a wider spike-specific TCR breadth than placebo recipients did.

The treatment is: some 20 received Ad26.COV2.S at low or high dose, single or two shots; roughly five received placebo; per-sample allocation not given. After the first vaccine or placebo injection, samples were drawn on day 63. CDR3 length: 18 residues. The V gene end was trimmed by 4 bases and the J gene end by 2 bases; junction bases not matched to a gene: 14. Germline CDR1 SEHNR, CDR2 FQNEAQ (reference sequence). Method: immunoSEQ multiplex PCR; TCRdb's copy keeps in-frame clones and lacks some. The data hold some 500,000 clones, with 85% to 90% observed a single time. About this clone: Its specificity is not known.

This rearrangement joins TRBV7-9 to TRBJ1-1; 9 bases align to TRBD1. Sequencing used peripheral blood, obtained in a trial of Ad26.COV2.S vaccine versus placebo. This sequence was found in a person aged 18-65 years who received the Ad26.COV2.S COVID-19 vaccine or a placebo. In DNA, the CDR3 is TGTGCCAGCAGCTCCAACGACTTTTCGACAGGGGGTAACACTGAAGCTTTCTTT. Translating it yields CASSSNDFSTGGNTEAFF.